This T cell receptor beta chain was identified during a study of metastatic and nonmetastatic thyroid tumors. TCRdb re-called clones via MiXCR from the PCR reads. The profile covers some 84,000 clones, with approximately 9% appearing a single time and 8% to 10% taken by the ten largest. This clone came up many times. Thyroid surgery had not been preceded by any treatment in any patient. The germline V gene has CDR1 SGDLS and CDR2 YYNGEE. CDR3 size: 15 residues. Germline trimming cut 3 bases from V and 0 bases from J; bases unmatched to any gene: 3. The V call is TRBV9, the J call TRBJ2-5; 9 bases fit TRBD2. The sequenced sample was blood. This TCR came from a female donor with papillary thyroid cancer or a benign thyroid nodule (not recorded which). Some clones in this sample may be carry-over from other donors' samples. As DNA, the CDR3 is TGTGCCAGCAGCGACAGCGGGGGGTACCAAGAGACCCAGTACTTC. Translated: CASSDSGGYQETQYF.